This is a list of T cell receptor beta chains from one sample in a study of molecular identifiers for immune sequencing clone quantification. Using its own MiXCR run on the PCR reads, TCRdb lists one record per CDR3 protein. Of over 90,000 distinct CDR3 sequences in the sample, 35% are singletons; the top ten hold 9.5% to 10%. The specimen was naive CD8+ T cells from blood, with Jurkat cell RNA spiked in. These receptors originate from a human donor in good health. Some libraries in this study had Jurkat cell RNA spiked in. The CDR3 runs from the conserved cysteine through the conserved F or W.

j_call: TRBJ2-7
v_call: TRBV4-2
cdr3_aa: CASSQVLGVGDEQYF

j_call: TRBJ1-2
v_call: TRBV15
cdr3_aa: CATSRGGDPGVRRYGYTF

j_call: TRBJ2-2
v_call: TRBV27
cdr3_aa: CASSWGAGETGELFF

j_call: TRBJ2-1
v_call: TRBV4-1
cdr3_aa: CASSPREIGDNEQFF

j_call: TRBJ2-5
v_call: TRBV20-1
cdr3_aa: CSARDPSGSGQETQYF

j_call: TRBJ1-2
v_call: TRBV28
cdr3_aa: CASSLVRTYGYTF

j_call: TRBJ1-1
v_call: TRBV5-8
cdr3_aa: CASSPDRANTEAFF

j_call: TRBJ2-7
v_call: TRBV5-6
cdr3_aa: CASSPTGPYEQYF

j_call: TRBJ2-1
v_call: TRBV13
cdr3_aa: CASSGITGADEQFF

j_call: TRBJ1-4
v_call: TRBV11-2
cdr3_aa: CASSRAGGPNEKLVF

j_call: TRBJ2-3
v_call: TRBV20-1
cdr3_aa: CSARFLAASSTDTQYF

j_call: TRBJ2-7
v_call: TRBV11-2
cdr3_aa: CASSLEVGSYEQYF

j_call: TRBJ2-7
v_call: TRBV27
cdr3_aa: CASGTGVYEQYF

j_call: TRBJ2-7
v_call: TRBV28
cdr3_aa: CASSLWGNEQYF

j_call: TRBJ2-1
v_call: TRBV28
cdr3_aa: CASRKAPYQINNEQFF

j_call: TRBJ2-7
v_call: TRBV5-6
cdr3_aa: CASSFGTGLNEQYF

j_call: TRBJ2-3
v_call: TRBV6-5
cdr3_aa: CASSHYGGPQVKQYF

j_call: TRBJ2-7
v_call: TRBV27
cdr3_aa: CTSSSGQGRYEQYF

j_call: TRBJ2-1
v_call: TRBV11-2
cdr3_aa: CASSLVFTSGRGNEQFF

j_call: TRBJ1-1
v_call: TRBV6-5
cdr3_aa: CASSYGTGPAEAFF

j_call: TRBJ2-5
v_call: TRBV13
cdr3_aa: CASSLHTKETQYF

j_call: TRBJ2-2
v_call: TRBV12-3/TRBV12-4
cdr3_aa: CATPSTSGKPRGTGELFF

j_call: TRBJ2-3
v_call: TRBV28
cdr3_aa: CASKQPGQGFTDTQYF

j_call: TRBJ2-3
v_call: TRBV9
cdr3_aa: CASSVDYDTQYF

j_call: TRBJ1-5
v_call: TRBV13
cdr3_aa: CASTKGNQPQHF

j_call: TRBJ2-3
v_call: TRBV29-1
cdr3_aa: CSATTGYLTDTQYF

j_call: TRBJ2-1
v_call: TRBV21-1
cdr3_aa: CASTTGLAGNEQFF

j_call: TRBJ1-5
v_call: TRBV15
cdr3_aa: CAASRDTGINQPQHF

j_call: TRBJ2-1
v_call: TRBV4-1
cdr3_aa: CASSQDKASGIYNEQFF

j_call: TRBJ2-5
v_call: TRBV20-1
cdr3_aa: CSARSGLAGGETQYF

j_call: TRBJ2-5
v_call: TRBV10-3
cdr3_aa: CAISEPDSQETQYF

j_call: TRBJ2-3
v_call: TRBV7-9
cdr3_aa: CASSFGRSTDTQYF

j_call: TRBJ2-7
v_call: TRBV7-9
cdr3_aa: CASSAKGNNEQYF

j_call: TRBJ2-7
v_call: TRBV7-6
cdr3_aa: CASSLYGRSYEQYF

j_call: TRBJ2-7
v_call: TRBV14
cdr3_aa: CASSHLGDSYVQDF

j_call: TRBJ2-7
v_call: TRBV4-3
cdr3_aa: CASSHLTGGYEQYF

j_call: TRBJ1-6
v_call: TRBV19
cdr3_aa: CASTSRGYRSPLHF

j_call: TRBJ1-6
v_call: TRBV7-2
cdr3_aa: CASSSHVTPNSPLHF

j_call: TRBJ2-2
v_call: TRBV6-6
cdr3_aa: CASSFGELFF

j_call: NA
v_call: TRBV9
cdr3_aa: CASSAGSNREQFF

j_call: TRBJ1-1
v_call: TRBV5-4
cdr3_aa: CASSAGQVNTEAFF

j_call: TRBJ1-5
v_call: TRBV5-6
cdr3_aa: CASSLWAASYSNQPQHF

j_call: TRBJ2-3
v_call: TRBV28
cdr3_aa: CASSPRTSGSVGTDTQYF

j_call: TRBJ1-2
v_call: TRBV5-8
cdr3_aa: CASSFGPPNYGYTF

j_call: TRBJ2-2
v_call: TRBV12-3/TRBV12-4
cdr3_aa: CASSPGLADYTGELFF

j_call: TRBJ2-3
v_call: TRBV29-1
cdr3_aa: CSVSSGGGTDTQYF

j_call: TRBJ2-5
v_call: TRBV7-6
cdr3_aa: CASSFMAEPKETQYF

j_call: TRBJ2-1
v_call: TRBV6-6
cdr3_aa: CASSYSLAAHNEQFF

j_call: TRBJ1-5
v_call: TRBV7-2
cdr3_aa: CASSFGISNQPQHF

j_call: TRBJ2-7
v_call: TRBV4-2
cdr3_aa: CASSQDEGGPGYEQYF

j_call: TRBJ2-2
v_call: TRBV28
cdr3_aa: CASSFLRGELFF

j_call: TRBJ2-4
v_call: TRBV28
cdr3_aa: CASSSVSKDIQYF

j_call: TRBJ1-1
v_call: TRBV10-3
cdr3_aa: CAISEFGTGLNTEAFF

j_call: TRBJ2-7
v_call: TRBV6-5
cdr3_aa: CASRLAGGPYEQYF